The rows below give T cell receptor beta chains drawn from one sample of a study of T cells in Graves' hyperthyroidism and ophthalmopathy. TCRdb re-called the multiplex PCR reads through MiXCR, storing one row per CDR3 protein. The sample includes roughly 700,000 distinct CDR3 sequences, less than 15% of them seen just once. Sequencing was carried out using blood. These receptors were obtained from a woman aged 18-29 years with Graves' hyperthyroidism. Both conserved end residues are part of each CDR3. The D gene is left open where the match is weak. Expanded clones get a size class; other rows say once, few or many, or leave the size out.

j_call v_call cdr3_length clone_size d_call cdr3_aa cdr3_nt
TRBJ2-5 TRBV6-2/TRBV6-3 13 - TRBD2 CASLALAGETQYF TGTGCCAGCCTTGCCTTAGCGGGAGAGACCCAGTACTTC
TRBJ1-6 TRBV5-1 14 - TRBD1 CASSPWDSGSPLHF TGCGCCAGCAGCCCATGGGACAGTGGATCACCCCTCCACTTT
TRBJ1-1 TRBV4-3 17 - - CASSQLRAGGAGTEAFF TGCGCCAGCAGCCAATTGCGGGCTGGGGGCGCCGGCACTGAAGCTTTCTTT
TRBJ2-7 TRBV20-1 17 few - CREEGPPNPLASYEQYF TGCAGAGAGGAAGGCCCCCCAAACCCACTAGCCTCCTACGAGCAGTACTTC
TRBJ2-1 TRBV5-1 15 - - CASSLSVGTGDEQFF TGCGCCAGCAGCTTGTCCGTCGGGACCGGGGATGAGCAGTTCTTC
TRBJ1-4 TRBV11-3 14 few - CASKYTATNEKLFF TGTGCCAGCAAGTATACCGCAACTAATGAAAAACTGTTTTTT
TRBJ2-1 TRBV27 15 few - CASTFTHPSYNEQFF TGTGCCAGCACCTTTACCCACCCCTCCTACAATGAGCAGTTCTTC
TRBJ2-1 TRBV29-1 13 - - CSVEPGDYNEQFF TGCAGCGTTGAACCAGGGGACTACAATGAGCAGTTCTTC
TRBJ2-7 TRBV5-1 21 many TRBD2 CASSSLRTSGRTTQPIYEQYF TGCGCCAGCAGCTCCCTGAGGACTAGCGGGAGGACCACCCAGCCCATCTACGAGCAGTACTTC
TRBJ2-1 TRBV5-5 16 - - CASRLRRGQSNNEQFF TGTGCCAGCAGGCTTCGTAGAGGACAGTCCAACAATGAGCAGTTCTTC
TRBJ1-5 TRBV7-6 16 - TRBD1 CASSPTQGDSNQPQHF TGTGCCAGCAGCCCTACTCAGGGGGATAGCAATCAGCCCCAGCATTTT
TRBJ1-4 TRBV7-6 14 - - CASSLVGGYEKLFF TGTGCCAGCAGCTTAGTAGGGGGTTATGAAAAACTGTTTTTT
TRBJ2-2 TRBV4-2 15 few - CASSQVRQNTGELFF TGTGCCAGCAGCCAAGTACGCCAGAACACCGGGGAGCTGTTTTTT
TRBJ2-1 TRBV29-1 13 - TRBD2 CSGVLAEGPGQFF TGCAGCGGCGTCCTAGCGGAAGGGCCAGGGCAGTTCTTC
TRBJ2-7 TRBV29-1 14 few TRBD2 CSVDMAGGPHEQYF TGCAGCGTTGATATGGCGGGAGGGCCGCACGAGCAGTACTTC
TRBJ1-1 TRBV19 15 few - CASTDPGTPPTEAFF TGTGCCAGTACCGATCCCGGGACCCCCCCCACTGAAGCTTTCTTT
TRBJ1-1 TRBV19 15 - - CATPRGRAWDTEAFF TGTGCCACCCCGCGGGGGAGGGCATGGGACACTGAAGCTTTCTTT
TRBJ1-1 TRBV3-1 17 many TRBD1 CASSQVWDRGLDTEAFF TGTGCCAGCAGCCAAGTATGGGACAGGGGGCTTGACACTGAAGCTTTCTTT
TRBJ2-2 TRBV27 16 many - CASSSDFAPKAGELFF TGTGCCAGCAGTTCCGACTTTGCGCCAAAGGCTGGGGAGCTGTTTTTT
TRBJ2-7 TRBV28 15 - TRBD2 CASSATRDYSYEQYF TGTGCCAGCAGTGCGACCCGGGACTATTCCTACGAGCAGTACTTC
TRBJ2-5 TRBV4-1 15 few TRBD2 CASSQVPGGQETQYF TGCGCCAGCAGCCAAGTTCCGGGAGGACAAGAGACCCAGTACTTC
TRBJ2-7 TRBV16 13 few - CASSAGTAREQYF TGTGCCAGCAGCGCCGGGACTGCTAGGGAGCAGTACTTC
TRBJ1-6 TRBV19 14 - TRBD1 CASSIGQGYSPLHF TGTGCCAGTAGTATAGGACAGGGGTATTCACCCCTCCACTTT
TRBJ2-7 TRBV11-2 16 many TRBD1 CASSLDGDRVHYEQYF TGTGCCAGCAGCTTAGACGGGGACAGGGTACACTACGAGCAGTACTTC
TRBJ1-4 TRBV2 15 few - CASSEQGRYNEKLFF TGTGCCAGCAGTGAACAAGGCAGATATAATGAAAAACTGTTTTTT
TRBJ1-2 TRBV6-1 14 many - CASSYGTTVHGYTF TGTGCCAGCAGTTATGGGACCACCGTGCATGGCTACACCTTC
TRBJ2-1 TRBV12-3/TRBV12-4 13 few - CASSLVPAVEQFF TGTGCCAGCAGCCTCGTCCCAGCGGTTGAGCAGTTCTTC
TRBJ1-1 TRBV7-9 15 - - CASSPRERRNTEAFF TGTGCCAGCAGCCCACGCGAACGGAGGAACACTGAAGCTTTCTTT
TRBJ2-7 TRBV12-3/TRBV12-4 14 many TRBD1 CASSLGVRGTEQYF TGTGCCAGCAGTTTAGGGGTCAGGGGGACCGAGCAGTACTTC
TRBJ2-3 TRBV29-1 11 - - CSVELTDTQYF TGCAGCGTTGAACTCACAGATACGCAGTATTTT
TRBJ1-1 TRBV7-8 18 few TRBD1 CASSLAFRDRGSDTEAFF TGTGCCAGCAGCTTAGCCTTCCGGGACAGGGGGTCGGACACTGAAGCTTTCTTT
TRBJ2-3 TRBV20-1 14 - - CSARASDHTDTQYF TGCAGTGCTAGGGCTAGCGACCACACAGATACGCAGTATTTT
TRBJ2-6 TRBV19 19 - - CASSIVGRGSRSGANVLTF TGTGCCAGTAGTATAGTTGGGCGGGGCTCGAGATCTGGGGCCAACGTCCTGACTTTC
TRBJ2-1 TRBV11-2 15 many - CASSSYRGSGNEQFF TGTGCCAGCAGCTCCTACCGCGGCTCCGGCAATGAGCAGTTCTTC
TRBJ2-7 TRBV28 14 many TRBD1 CASGDRASYYEQYF TGTGCCAGCGGTGACAGGGCCTCCTACTACGAGCAGTACTTC
TRBJ2-7 TRBV11-2 19 many TRBD2 CASSLGAARNGRLYGEQYF TGTGCCAGCAGCTTAGGTGCTGCTCGTAACGGGAGGTTGTATGGCGAGCAGTACTTC
TRBJ1-1 TRBV5-1 15 many - CASSPKPLELTEAFF TGCGCCAGCAGCCCAAAACCGCTAGAGCTAACTGAAGCTTTCTTT
TRBJ1-1 TRBV12-3/TRBV12-4 14 many TRBD1 CASSLRRGVAKAFF TGTGCCAGCAGTTTACGCAGGGGGGTCGCTAAAGCTTTCTTT
TRBJ1-5 TRBV6-2/TRBV6-3 12 many - CASSYSTGPQHF TGTGCCAGCAGTTACTCGACAGGGCCCCAGCATTTT
TRBJ2-2 TRBV20-1 15 many TRBD1 CSAKDRGQNTGELFF TGCAGTGCAAAGGACAGGGGGCAGAACACCGGGGAGCTGTTTTTT
TRBJ2-5 TRBV5-1 16 few TRBD1 CASSGTGWRKEETQYF TGCGCCAGCAGCGGGACAGGGTGGCGAAAAGAAGAGACCCAGTACTTC
TRBJ2-7 TRBV5-5 17 - TRBD1 CASSSLIGTGASYEQYF TGTGCCAGCAGCTCCTTAATCGGGACAGGGGCATCCTACGAGCAGTACTTC
TRBJ2-2 TRBV5-1 12 - - CASSWYTGELFF TGCGCCAGCAGCTGGTACACCGGGGAGCTGTTTTTT
TRBJ2-7 TRBV20-1 14 many TRBD2 CSARLAGGLYEQYF TGCAGTGCTAGACTAGCGGGAGGGCTCTACGAGCAGTACTTC
TRBJ2-7 TRBV10-3 15 few TRBD2 CAISESGGSSYEQYF TGTGCCATCAGTGAGTCGGGCGGGAGCTCCTACGAGCAGTACTTC
TRBJ2-1 TRBV10-3 13 - - CAISETTYNEQFF TGTGCCATCAGTGAAACAACCTACAATGAGCAGTTCTTC
TRBJ1-1 TRBV4-2 16 many TRBD1 CASSQDPGQGFLRAFF TGTGCCAGCAGCCAAGATCCAGGACAGGGTTTCCTCAGGGCTTTCTTT
TRBJ1-1 TRBV19 13 few TRBD1 CASRPRQGLRAFF TGTGCCAGTAGGCCGAGACAGGGCCTTCGAGCTTTCTTT
TRBJ2-1 TRBV7-9 15 - - CASSSSKSSYNEQFF TGTGCCAGCAGCTCCAGTAAGAGCTCCTACAATGAGCAGTTCTTC
TRBJ2-3 TRBV7-3 14 few TRBD1 CASSMDRGADTQYF TGTGCCAGCAGCATGGACAGGGGGGCAGATACGCAGTATTTT
TRBJ2-3 TRBV7-2 13 - - CASSLSVLDTQYF TGTGCCAGCAGCTTAAGTGTGCTAGATACGCAGTATTTT
TRBJ2-1 TRBV6-5 17 many - CASSYAVSGISYNEQFF TGTGCCAGCAGTTACGCAGTTTCTGGCATATCCTACAATGAGCAGTTCTTC
TRBJ2-7 TRBV7-9 15 few - CASSLARGGAYEQYF TGTGCCAGCAGCTTAGCGCGTGGGGGCGCTTACGAGCAGTACTTC